The 12 T cell receptor beta chains given below trace back to one sample, sequenced in a study of vaccination and CD4 T cells after COVID-19. These receptors have no known antigen. Indicated treatment: approximately nine-day PBMC culture with coronavirus spike peptide pools or control peptides (ViraFEST assay). Oncomine TCR Beta short-read sequencing was applied to DNA from cultured CD4+ T cells. TCRdb passed the PCR reads through MiXCR, listing each CDR3 protein once. This table holds approximately 19,000 distinct CDR3 sequences, under 50% found once. This sample comprised CD4+ T cells from blood, cultured in vitro, obtained after SARS-CoV-2 vaccination. The receptors originated from a human donor who had recovered from COVID-19.

The V call is TRBV7-6, the J call TRBJ1-1, with D unresolved. The CDR3 runs to 13 residues. V was shortened by 1 base and J by 1 base, with 4 bases between the two germline ends. CDR1 and CDR2 (germline): SGHVS, FNYEAQ. CDR3 nucleotides: TGTGCCAGCAGCTTAGGAGAGAACACTGAAGCTTTCTTT. It translates to CASSLGENTEAFF.

This clonotype was observed a handful of times. The chain links TRBV15 to TRBJ2-3; D not certain. Germline CDR1 LNHNV, CDR2 YYDKDF (reference sequence). Trimming removed 0 bases from V and 0 bases from J, with 10 bases in between. CDR3 size: 16 residues. CDR3: CATSRDLGRSTDTQYF. DNA of the CDR3: TGTGCCACCAGCAGAGATCTGGGCCGAAGCACAGATACGCAGTATTTT. The full variable domain, its missing parts supplied by reference TRBV15 and TRBJ2-3, is DAMVIQNPRYQVTQFGKPVTLSCSQTLNHNVMYWYQQKSSQAPKLLFHYYDKDFNNEADTPDNFQSRRPNTSFCFLDIRSPGLGDTAMYLCATSRDLGRSTDTQYFGPGTRLTVL.

In its sample, this clonotype was seen a few times. V gene TRBV20-1 combines with J gene TRBJ2-3; TRBD2 matches 12 bases. Unmatched junction bases numbered 7, after V lost 5 bases and J lost 4 bases. The CDR3 is made up of 15 amino acids. CDR1 and CDR2 (germline): DFQATT, SNEGSKA (reference sequence). As DNA, the CDR3 is TGCAGTGCTCGGCTAGGACTAGCGGGACCAGATACGCAGTATTTT. It specifies CSARLGLAGPDTQYF.

The chain employs TRBV24-1 and TRBJ2-3; D ambiguous. This CDR3 is 13 amino acids long. The V and J ends lost 6 bases and 0 bases respectively, with 6 bases between them. Looked up from germline, CDR1 is KGHDR and CDR2 is SFDVKD. The DNA for the CDR3 is TGTGCCACCAGTCAAGACAGCACAGATACGCAGTATTTT. Protein sequence: CATSQDSTDTQYF.

The rearrangement joins TRBV19 to TRBJ2-3; the match to TRBD2 covers 11 bases. The V and J ends lost 7 bases and 2 bases, in that order; junction bases with no gene match: 11. The CDR3 is 17 residues long. The germline V gene has CDR1 LNHDA and CDR2 SQIVND (reference sequence). DNA for the CDR3: TGTGCCAGTACCGCCGGGACTAGCGGAGGGAACACAGATACGCAGTATTTT. Amino acid sequence: CASTAGTSGGNTDTQYF.

CDR3 loop: CASSIAVSVNTEAFF. CDR3 DNA sequence: TGTGCCAGTAGTATTGCCGTCAGCGTGAACACTGAAGCTTTCTTT. V gene TRBV19 combines with J gene TRBJ1-1; D is unclear. The CDR3 spans 15 residues. Trimming took 3 bases from V and 0 from J, leaving 11 bases between them. Germline CDR1 is LNHDA and CDR2 is SQIVND (reference sequence).

The rearrangement joins TRBV7-9 to TRBJ1-5; D is undetermined. CDR3 length equals 13 residues. The germline CDR1 and CDR2 sequences are SEHNR and FQNEAQ (reference sequence). V was shortened by 7 bases and J by 4 bases, with 11 bases between the two germline ends. CDR3 protein: CASTPEGNQPQHF. DNA of the CDR3: TGTGCCAGCACCCCGGAGGGAAATCAGCCCCAGCATTTT.

The chain couples TRBV7-2 to TRBJ2-5, with a tentative D call TRBD2 (5 bases). V lost 5 bases and J 5 bases, leaving 12 bases between the germline ends. CDR3 size: 13 residues. CDR1 and CDR2 from the germline V gene are SGHTA and FQGNSA. For the CDR3, the DNA is TGTGCCAGCAGCCCGACGGACTTTGAGACCCAGTACTTC. It codes for CASSPTDFETQYF.

J is TRBJ2-3 and V is TRBV7-6, with 8 bases that match TRBD2. Germline V CDR1 and CDR2: SGHVS, FNYEAQ. V shed 1 base and J 0 bases; nucleotides not matched to a gene: 3. This CDR3 contains 16 residues. The CDR3 reads CASSLGSSGSTDTQYF. The CDR3 DNA is TGTGCCAGCAGCTTAGGGTCTAGCGGGAGCACAGATACGCAGTATTTT. Complete variable domain (other parts from reference TRBV7-6 and TRBJ2-3): GAGVSQSPRYKVTKRGQDVALRCDPISGHVSLYWYRQALGQGPEFLTYFNYEAQQDKSGLPNDRFSAERPEGSISTLTIQRTEQRDSAMYRCASSLGSSGSTDTQYFGPGTRLTVL.

This clonotype was counted only a few times. J is TRBJ1-1 and V is TRBV27; D perhaps matches TRBD1 (5 bases). CDR1 and CDR2 from the germline V gene are MNHEY and SMNVEV (reference sequence). The V end was cut by 7 bases, the J end by 6 bases, with 18 bases between. This CDR3 comprises 14 residues. CDR3 region: CASIKSGHIPEAFF. In nucleotides, the CDR3 is TGTGCCAGCATCAAGTCCGGACACATCCCTGAAGCTTTCTTT.

J is TRBJ1-6 and V is TRBV6-2 or TRBV6-3; a possible D gene is TRBD1 (5 bases). The CDR3 extends over 15 amino acids. Germline V gene lookup returns CDR1 MNHEY and CDR2 SVGEGT. V lost 2 bases to trimming and J lost 2 bases, with 7 bases between them. The CDR3 region is CASSYGAPYNSPLHF. CDR3 coding DNA: TGTGCCAGCAGTTACGGGGCCCCCTATAATTCACCCCTCCACTTT.

The J gene is TRBJ2-1, the V gene TRBV20-1; 7 bases align to TRBD2. V was pared by 5 bases and J by 0 bases, with 13 bases of the junction left unmatched. The CDR3 is 17 residues long. Germline CDR1 is DFQATT and CDR2 is SNEGSKA (reference sequence). CDR3: CSAPKTSARSSYNEQFF. For the CDR3, the DNA is TGCAGTGCTCCCAAAACTAGCGCAAGGAGCTCCTACAATGAGCAGTTCTTC.